Here is one TCR beta chain with its context. Its target is not known. V shed 1 base, J shed 5 bases, and the junction held 6 bases outside the gene matches. The CDR3 consists of 18 residues. Germline V gene data show CDR1 as SGHTA and CDR2 as FQGTGA. Source study methods: Sequence data from immunoSEQ were junction-only and lacked quality scores; consequently, filtering differed. Clones were sequenced by immunoSEQ multiplex PCR, and TCRdb holds only the in-frame ones, with some missing. Clone size and the V and J calls come from that table; the DNA yielded D and trimming. The sample has around 1.4 million clones, about 98.5% seen once; the top ten hold around 0.33%. The data stem from a study of shared clonotypes between healthy human individuals. About the research overall: A couple of women and a few men aged 18 to 49 made up the donors. CD4 naive and CD4 memory each took three plates per donor, while CD8 naive took two and CD8 memory one. Whole-study results and caveats: Sorted-subset samples were not fully sequenced, rarefaction indicated.

The sample was naive CD4+ T cells sorted from blood. Subset: CD45RA+ positively selected. The chain links TRBV7-3 to TRBJ2-3; TRBD2 matches 16 bases. The origin of this receptor is a man aged 25-45 years in good health. This CDR3 is CASSLRGLAGGPGDTQYF. CDR3 in DNA: TGTGCCAGCAGCTTAAGGGGACTAGCGGGAGGGCCCGGAGATACGCAGTATTTT.